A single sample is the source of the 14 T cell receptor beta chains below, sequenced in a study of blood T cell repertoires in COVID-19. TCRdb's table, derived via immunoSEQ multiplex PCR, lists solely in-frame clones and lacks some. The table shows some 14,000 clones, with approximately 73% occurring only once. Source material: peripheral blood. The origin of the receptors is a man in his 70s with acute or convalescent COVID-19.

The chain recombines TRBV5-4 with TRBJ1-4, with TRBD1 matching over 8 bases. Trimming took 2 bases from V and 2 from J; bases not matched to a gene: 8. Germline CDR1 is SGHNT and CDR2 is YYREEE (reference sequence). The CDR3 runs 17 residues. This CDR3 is CASSFRQGRVTNEKLFF. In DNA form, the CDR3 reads TGTGCCAGCAGCTTCCGACAGGGGCGCGTGACTAATGAAAAACTGTTTTTT.

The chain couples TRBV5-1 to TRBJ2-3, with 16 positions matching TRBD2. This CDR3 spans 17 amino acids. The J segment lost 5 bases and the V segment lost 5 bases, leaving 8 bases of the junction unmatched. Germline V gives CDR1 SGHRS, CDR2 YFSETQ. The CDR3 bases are TGCGCCAGCAGTCCGACCGGGACTAGCGGGGGGGAAGATACGCAGTATTTT. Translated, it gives CASSPTGTSGGEDTQYF. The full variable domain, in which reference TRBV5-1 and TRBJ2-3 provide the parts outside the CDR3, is KAGVTQTPRYLIKTRGQQVTLSCSPISGHRSVSWYQQTPGQGLQFLFEYFSETQRNKGNFPGRFSGRQFSNSRSEMNVSTLELGDSALYLCASSPTGTSGGEDTQYFGPGTRLTVL.

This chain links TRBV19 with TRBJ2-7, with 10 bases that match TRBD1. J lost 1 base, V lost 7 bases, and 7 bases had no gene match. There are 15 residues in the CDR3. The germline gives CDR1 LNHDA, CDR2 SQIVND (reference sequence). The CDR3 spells CASTVTGGGSYEQYF. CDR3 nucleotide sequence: TGTGCCAGTACCGTGACAGGGGGCGGTTCCTACGAGCAGTACTTC.

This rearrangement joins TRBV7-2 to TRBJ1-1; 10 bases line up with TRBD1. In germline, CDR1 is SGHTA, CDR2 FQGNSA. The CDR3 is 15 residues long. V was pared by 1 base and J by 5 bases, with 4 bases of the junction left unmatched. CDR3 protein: CASSLETGGWTEAFF. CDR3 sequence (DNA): TGTGCCAGCAGCTTAGAGACAGGGGGCTGGACTGAAGCTTTCTTT.

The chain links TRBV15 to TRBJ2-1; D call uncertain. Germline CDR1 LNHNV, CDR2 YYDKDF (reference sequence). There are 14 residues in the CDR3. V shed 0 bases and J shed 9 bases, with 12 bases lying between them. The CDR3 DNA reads TGTGCCACCAGCAGAGATACGTGGGCACCTGAGCAGTTCTTC. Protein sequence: CATSRDTWAPEQFF.

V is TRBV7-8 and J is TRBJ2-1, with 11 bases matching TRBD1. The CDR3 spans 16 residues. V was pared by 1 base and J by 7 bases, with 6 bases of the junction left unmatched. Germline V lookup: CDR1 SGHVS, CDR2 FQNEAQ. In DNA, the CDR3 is TGTGCCAGCAGCTTAGGGACAGGGGGCGCATTGAATGAGCAGTTCTTC. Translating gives CASSLGTGGALNEQFF.

The CDR3: CSVEDHQRDLNEQFF. In nucleotides, the CDR3 is TGCAGCGTTGAAGATCACCAGCGGGACCTCAATGAGCAGTTCTTC. The chain recombines TRBV29-1 with TRBJ2-1; 7 nucleotides agree with TRBD2. The germline V gene has CDR1 SQVTM and CDR2 ANQGSEA. The CDR3 runs to 15 residues. J lost 6 bases, V lost 0 bases, and 8 bases had no gene match.

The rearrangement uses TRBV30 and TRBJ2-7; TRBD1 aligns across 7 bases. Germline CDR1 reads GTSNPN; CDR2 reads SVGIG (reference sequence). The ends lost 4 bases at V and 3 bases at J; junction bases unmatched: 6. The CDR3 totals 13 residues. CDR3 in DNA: TGTGCCTGGAACGGGGCAGGGGGCTACGAGCAGTACTTC. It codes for CAWNGAGGYEQYF. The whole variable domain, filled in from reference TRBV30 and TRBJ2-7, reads SQTIHQWPATLVQPVGSPLSLECTVEGTSNPNLYWYRQAAGRGLQLLFYSVGIGQISSEVPQNLSASRPQDRQFILSSKKLLLSDSGFYLCAWNGAGGYEQYFGPGTRLTVT.

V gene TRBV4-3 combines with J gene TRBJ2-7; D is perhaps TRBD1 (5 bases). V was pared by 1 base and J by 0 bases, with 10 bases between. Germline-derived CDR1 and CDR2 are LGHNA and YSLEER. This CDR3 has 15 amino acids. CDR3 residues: CASSQVQGVSYEQYF. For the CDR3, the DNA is TGCGCCAGCAGCCAAGTGCAGGGTGTCTCCTACGAGCAGTACTTC.

CDR3 protein: CASSVAGQGASGNTIYF. CDR3 bases: TGTGCCAGCAGCGTAGCGGGACAGGGGGCCTCTGGAAACACCATATATTTT. This chain joins TRBV9 and TRBJ1-3, with 12 nucleotides matching TRBD1. With V trimmed by 0 bases and J by 0 bases, 1 base remained unmatched. Germline CDR1 is SGDLS and CDR2 is YYNGEE. The CDR3 has 17 amino acids.

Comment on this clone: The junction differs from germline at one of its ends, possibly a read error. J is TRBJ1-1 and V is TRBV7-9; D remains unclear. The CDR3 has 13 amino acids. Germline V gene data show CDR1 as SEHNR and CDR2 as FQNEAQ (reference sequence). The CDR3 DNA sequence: TGTGCCAGCAGTTTAGACTCGAACACTGAAGCTTTCTTT. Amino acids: CASSLDSNTEAFF.

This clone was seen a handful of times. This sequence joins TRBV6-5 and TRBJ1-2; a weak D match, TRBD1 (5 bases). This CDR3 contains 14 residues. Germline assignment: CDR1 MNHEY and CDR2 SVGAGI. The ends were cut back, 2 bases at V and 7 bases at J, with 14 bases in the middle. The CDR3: CASSYLPGGGGYTF. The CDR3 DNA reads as TGTGCCAGCAGTTACCTACCAGGCGGGGGTGGCTACACCTTC.

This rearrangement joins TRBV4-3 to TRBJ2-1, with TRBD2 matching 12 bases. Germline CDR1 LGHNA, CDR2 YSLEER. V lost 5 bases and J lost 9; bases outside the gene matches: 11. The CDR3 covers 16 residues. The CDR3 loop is CASSVSGTSGSAEQFF. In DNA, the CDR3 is TGCGCCAGCAGCGTCTCCGGGACTAGCGGGTCTGCTGAGCAGTTCTTC.

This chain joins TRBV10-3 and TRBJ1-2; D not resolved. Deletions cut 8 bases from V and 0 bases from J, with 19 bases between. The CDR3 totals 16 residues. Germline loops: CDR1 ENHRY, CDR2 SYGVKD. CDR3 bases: TGTGCCATCCCTGGGCCAGGTGGCCGATCTAACTATGGCTACACCTTC. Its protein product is CAIPGPGGRSNYGYTF.